Shown below are 32 T cell receptor beta chains from a single sample sequenced in a study of blood T cells in healthy people across ages. Then a second PCR, running about 7 to 11 cycles, was carried out with a sample-barcoded 5' primer and a J-beta primer mix. TCRdb fed the 5' RACE reads into MiXCR, producing one record per CDR3 protein. The sample includes approximately 900,000 distinct CDR3 sequences, approximately 49% of them seen just once. Sequencing was performed on blood. The receptors shown here come from a man younger than 45 in good health.

This clonotype was recorded a few times. The chain joins TRBV12-3 or TRBV12-4 to TRBJ2-7, with D possibly TRBD2 on 6 matching bases. Trimming took off 5 bases at V and 7 bases at J, with 18 bases between the two ends. The CDR3 loop spans 14 amino acids. The CDR3 DNA sequence: TGTGCCAGCAGTCCCCGGGACTTCCTACGTGAGCAGTACTTC. This translates into CASSPRDFLREQYF.

In this sample, this clonotype turned up a few times. The V gene is TRBV29-1, the J gene TRBJ2-1; D is unclear. The germline V gene encodes CDR1 SQVTM and CDR2 ANQGSEA. This CDR3 is 12 amino acids long. The DNA of the CDR3 is TGCACCGTGTTGGGGAACACATATGAGCAGTTCTTC. This encodes CTVLGNTYEQFF.

On this clonotype itself: Given a much more abundant clone one base away, this may be a read error. The V and J genes are TRBV27 and TRBJ2-5; 10 nucleotides match TRBD2. The V gene's germline CDR1 is MNHEY and CDR2 SMNVEV (reference sequence). This CDR3 contains 13 residues. Trimming took 6 bases from V and 11 from J; bases not matched to a gene: 9. In DNA, the CDR3 is TGTGCCAGCAGACCCCTAGCGGGGGATGAGCAGTACTTC. Encoded protein: CASRPLAGDEQYF.

This clonotype appeared a single time. The J gene is TRBJ2-7, the V gene TRBV12-3 or TRBV12-4; 8 nucleotides match TRBD1. The J segment lost 0 bases and the V segment lost 5 bases, leaving 6 bases of the junction unmatched. The CDR3 sequence is 15 residues long. CDR3 coding DNA: TGTGCCAGCAGTACGACAGGGGACGTCTCCTACGAGCAGTACTTC. It specifies CASSTTGDVSYEQYF.

The gene calls are TRBV3-1 and TRBJ2-1; D is possibly TRBD1 (7 bases). Per germline, CDR1 LGHDT and CDR2 YNNKEL (reference sequence). V lost 4 bases to trimming and J lost 0 bases, with 16 bases between them. CDR3 size: 17 residues. CDR3 nucleotide sequence: TGTGCCAGCAGCCTTCAGGGGGGTATTAGCTCCTACAATGAGCAGTTCTTC. As protein: CASSLQGGISSYNEQFF.

The chain links TRBV24-1 to TRBJ2-1, with D possibly TRBD2 on 5 matching bases. This CDR3 is 16 amino acids long. Trimming removed 4 bases at V and 0 bases at J, with 12 bases between. The germline V gene has CDR1 KGHDR and CDR2 SFDVKD. The CDR3 sequence is CATSDPDLTSYNEQFF. In nucleotides, the CDR3 is TGTGCCACCAGTGACCCGGACTTAACCTCCTACAATGAGCAGTTCTTC.

Only one count was recorded for this clonotype. The V and J genes are TRBV4-2 and TRBJ2-7, with D perhaps matching TRBD2 (6 bases). Germline CDR1 reads LGHNA; CDR2 reads YNFKEQ. Trimming removed 1 base at V and 3 bases at J, with 13 bases between. This CDR3 has 15 amino acids. CDR3 protein: CASSQVRSSGYEQYF. The CDR3 nucleotides read TGTGCCAGCAGCCAAGTCCGGAGTAGCGGCTACGAGCAGTACTTC.

V gene TRBV20-1 combines with J gene TRBJ1-1, with D unresolved. CDR1 is DFQATT, CDR2 SNEGSKA, per germline (reference sequence). The germline V and J ends were trimmed by 1 base and 8 bases, with 11 bases remaining between them. This CDR3 contains 12 residues. CDR3 residues: CSARGPGREAFF. In DNA, the CDR3 is TGCAGTGCTAGAGGACCCGGCAGGGAAGCTTTCTTT.

The CDR3 sequence is CATRDGYSNQPQHF. The CDR3 DNA follows: TGTGCCACCCGGGACGGCTATAGCAATCAGCCCCAGCATTTT. V and J are TRBV6-1 and TRBJ1-5; the D gene is possibly TRBD1 (5 bases). The length of the CDR3 is 14 residues. The germline CDR1 and CDR2 sequences are MNHNS and SASEGT. V was trimmed by 10 bases and J by 0 bases, leaving 13 bases between them.

This clonotype came up a few times. The CDR3: CASSYTTSGVETQYF. The CDR3, as DNA: TGTGCCAGCAGTTACACTACTAGCGGGGTAGAGACCCAGTACTTC. The rearrangement links TRBV6-5 to TRBJ2-5; TRBD2 matches 10 bases. The CDR3 contains 15 residues. CDR1 MNHEY and CDR2 SVGAGI come from the germline V gene. J gave up 4 bases and V 2 bases, and 4 bases lay outside the gene matches.

This clonotype has more than one count but fewer than ten. In DNA form, the CDR3 reads TGCAGTGCCTCCGGGACTAGCGGATCCAATGAGCAGTACTTC. It specifies CSASGTSGSNEQYF. This chain links TRBV20-1 with TRBJ2-5; 11 bases align to TRBD2. Germline V gene lookup returns CDR1 DFQATT and CDR2 SNEGSKA (reference sequence). Unmatched junction bases numbered 14, after V lost 6 bases and J lost 11 bases. This CDR3 is 14 amino acids long.

In the case of this clonotype: Sequence at one end of the junction differs from germline and may be a read error. The chain carries TRBV9 and TRBJ2-3, with 14 bases lining up with TRBD2. The CDR3 runs 16 residues. The V gene's germline CDR1 is SGDLS and CDR2 YYNGEE. The CDR3 region is CTSSVGTSGGADTQYF. CDR3 nucleotides: TGTACCAGCAGCGTTGGGACTAGCGGGGGTGCAGATACGCAGTATTTT.

This clonotype was detected a few times. The chain couples TRBV9 to TRBJ1-2; D is perhaps TRBD1 (5 bases). The CDR3 consists of 17 residues. Deletions cut 0 bases from V and 6 bases from J, with 21 bases between. From germline, CDR1 is SGDLS and CDR2 YYNGEE. This CDR3 is CASSVAPSLGVEDGYTF. The CDR3 DNA follows: TGTGCCAGCAGCGTAGCCCCGAGTTTAGGGGTTGAAGATGGCTACACCTTC.

The chain carries TRBV20-1 and TRBJ1-1; D may be TRBD1 (5 bases). Germline assignment: CDR1 DFQATT and CDR2 SNEGSKA (reference sequence). The CDR3 runs 15 residues. Trimming took 1 base from V and 4 from J, leaving 16 bases between them. This CDR3 is CSARVVNGQGTEAFF. CDR3 DNA sequence: TGCAGTGCTAGAGTAGTAAACGGGCAGGGCACTGAAGCTTTCTTT.

A single count supports this clonotype. A read error is possible here, since a much larger clone lies one base away. This chain connects TRBV7-9 to TRBJ2-5; TRBD1 aligns across 7 bases. The CDR3 sequence is 13 residues long. V lost 5 bases, J lost 11 bases, and 11 bases stayed unmatched. Germline CDR1 reads SEHNR; CDR2 reads FQNEAQ (reference sequence). The CDR3 here is CASSLGQSNEQYF. The CDR3 DNA reads TGTGCCAGCAGCCTGGGACAGAGCAATGAGCAGTACTTC.

V gene TRBV29-1 combines with J gene TRBJ2-3, with 9 bases matching TRBD2. Per the germline V gene, CDR1 is SQVTM and CDR2 is ANQGSEA. Unmatched junction bases numbered 7, after V lost 4 bases and J lost 2 bases. The CDR3 spans 15 residues. CDR3 protein: CSVAASGGFTDTQYF. In DNA, the CDR3 is TGCAGCGTTGCGGCCAGCGGGGGGTTCACAGATACGCAGTATTTT.

The chain carries TRBV5-1 and TRBJ1-5, with 10 nucleotides matching TRBD1. V trimming: 4 bases; J trimming: 5 bases; junction bases outside the gene matches: 6. This CDR3 has 15 residues. Germline V CDR1 and CDR2: SGHRS, YFSETQ. The CDR3 bases are TGCGCCAGCAGCCTGACAGGGGGCGAGTATCAGCCCCAGCATTTT. Its translation: CASSLTGGEYQPQHF.

The chain carries TRBV4-1 and TRBJ2-7, with 7 nucleotides matching TRBD2. The germline CDR1 and CDR2 sequences are MGHRA and YSYEKL. J was trimmed by 5 bases and V by 3 bases; bases with no gene match: 13. This CDR3 spans 16 amino acids. The CDR3 region has the DNA TGCGCCAGCAGCCAGTTCTCGGCGGGGGACGTTCACGAGCAGTACTTC. This translates into CASSQFSAGDVHEQYF.

This clonotype came up a few times. This chain connects TRBV6-2 or TRBV6-3 to TRBJ2-1, with D unresolved. V lost 6 bases and J 0 bases, leaving 9 bases between the germline ends. The CDR3 contains 14 residues. The germline V gene has CDR1 MNHEY and CDR2 SVGEGT. CDR3 nucleotide sequence: TGTGCCAGCAGGTCGAAGAACTCCTACAATGAGCAGTTCTTC. It yields the protein CASRSKNSYNEQFF.

This chain joins TRBV28 and TRBJ2-1, with 9 bases identical to TRBD1. V lost 8 bases to trimming and J lost 2 bases; unmatched junction nucleotides: 7. CDR1 MDHEN and CDR2 SYDVKM come from the germline V gene. This CDR3 is built from 15 residues. DNA for the CDR3: TGTGCCAGCGAGACGGGACAGGGAGCCTACAATGAGCAGTTCTTC. Translating gives CASETGQGAYNEQFF.

J is TRBJ2-3 and V is TRBV20-1; no clear D. CDR3 length: 11 residues. V was clipped by 4 bases and J by 4 bases, with 6 bases between them. Germline V gene data show CDR1 as DFQATT and CDR2 as SNEGSKA (reference sequence). The CDR3 is CSATWPDTQYF. CDR3 coding DNA: TGCAGTGCTACCTGGCCAGATACGCAGTATTTT.

The chain is built from TRBV20-1 and TRBJ2-3; no definite D call. This CDR3 is built from 14 residues. Trimming left V 5 bases short and J 0 bases short, with 12 bases between. CDR1 and CDR2 from the germline V gene are DFQATT and SNEGSKA (reference sequence). DNA of the CDR3: TGCAGTGCTGGTCCAACCATGAGCACAGATACGCAGTATTTT. Translation: CSAGPTMSTDTQYF.

The chain links TRBV29-1 to TRBJ2-6, with D unclear. The V gene lost 6 bases and the J gene lost 1 base, with 7 bases spanning the gap. The CDR3 is 13 amino acids. The germline V gene has CDR1 SQVTM and CDR2 ANQGSEA. In nucleotides, the CDR3 is TGCAGCGTAAGGTGGTCTGGGGCCAACGTCCTGACTTTC. Encoded protein: CSVRWSGANVLTF.

This clonotype was detected only a few times. J is TRBJ2-1 and V is TRBV29-1; D possibly uses TRBD1 or TRBD2 (5 bases each). V was cut by 0 bases and J by 10 bases, with 16 bases left in between. The CDR3 has 14 amino acids. Germline V gene data show CDR1 as SQVTM and CDR2 as ANQGSEA. The DNA of the CDR3 is TGCAGCGTTGAAGATGACAGAGCGGTCGGGGAGCAGTTCTTC. The encoded protein is CSVEDDRAVGEQFF.

This clonotype came up many times. The chain recombines TRBV4-2 with TRBJ2-3; TRBD2 matches at 13 bases. Germline CDR1 and CDR2: LGHNA and YNFKEQ. The V segment lost 1 base and the J segment 4 bases; nucleotides outside the gene matches: 2. The CDR3 spans 16 residues. CDR3 nucleotide sequence: TGTGCCAGCAGCCAAGCAACTAGCGGGGGGGCAGATACGCAGTATTTT. It translates to CASSQATSGGADTQYF.

This sequence joins TRBV11-2 and TRBJ2-3, with a tentative D call TRBD2 (6 bases). The V gene lost 10 bases and the J gene lost 9 bases, with 14 bases spanning the gap. This CDR3 has 11 amino acids. Per germline, CDR1 SGHAT and CDR2 FQNNGV. CDR3 region: CAIYEGRTQYF. The CDR3 region has the DNA TGTGCCATCTACGAGGGGAGGACGCAGTATTTT.

This clonotype was recorded at least ten times. The rearrangement uses TRBV12-3 or TRBV12-4 and TRBJ2-3; 8 positions agree with TRBD2. CDR3 size: 15 residues. V lost 6 bases and J lost 0; bases outside the gene matches: 5. DNA for the CDR3: TGTGCCAGCAGGCTCGGGGGGGGTAGCACAGATACGCAGTATTTT. Translating it yields CASRLGGGSTDTQYF.

The genes are TRBV7-9 and TRBJ1-4; D is unresolved. The CDR3 is made up of 12 amino acids. Trimming pared 2 bases from V and 7 bases from J, leaving 5 bases between. From germline, CDR1 is SEHNR and CDR2 FQNEAQ (reference sequence). CDR3 sequence (DNA): TGTGCCAGCAGCTTAATCACTGAAAAACTGTTTTTT. This sequence encodes CASSLITEKLFF.

This sequence joins TRBV5-1 and TRBJ2-7, with a tentative D call TRBD2 (5 bases). The germline CDR1 and CDR2 sequences are SGHRS and YFSETQ. V dropped 0 bases and J dropped 5 bases, with 18 bases sitting between them. CDR3 length equals 16 residues. CDR3 nucleotides: TGCGCCAGCAGCTTGGGTCTGGCAAGCGGTTCGCACGAGCAGTACTTC. This sequence encodes CASSLGLASGSHEQYF. The full variable domain, its missing parts supplied by reference TRBV5-1 and TRBJ2-7, is KAGVTQTPRYLIKTRGQQVTLSCSPISGHRSVSWYQQTPGQGLQFLFEYFSETQRNKGNFPGRFSGRQFSNSRSEMNVSTLELGDSALYLCASSLGLASGSHEQYFGPGTRLTVT.

This chain joins TRBV9 and TRBJ2-5, with a weak D call TRBD2 (5 bases). Gene TRBJ2-7 matches the end of the DNA better, so the J call may be wrong. The CDR3 runs to 17 residues. Germline CDR1 and CDR2: SGDLS and YYNGEE. The CDR3 spells CASSVNPGGRKEDEQYF. The CDR3 nucleotides read TGTGCCAGCAGCGTGAACCCCGGAGGCAGGAAAGAAGACGAGCAGTACTTC.

This clonotype occurred once. The chain uses TRBV12-3 or TRBV12-4 and TRBJ1-4; D remains ambiguous. The V gene lost 6 bases and the J gene lost 2 bases, with 7 bases spanning the gap. CDR3 size: 13 residues. The CDR3 nucleotides are TGTGCCAGCAGGAGTTCCACTAATGAAAAACTGTTTTTT. It yields the protein CASRSSTNEKLFF.

The CDR3 bases are TGTGCCAGCAGTGAATCCCTGGGGAGCGCCTCAGATACGCAGTATTTT. It yields the protein CASSESLGSASDTQYF. J is TRBJ2-3 and V is TRBV25-1; tentative D call: TRBD2 (5 bases). CDR1 is MGHDK and CDR2 is SYGVNS in the germline V gene. The CDR3 is 16 amino acids. The V gene lost 1 base and the J gene lost 4 bases, with 15 bases spanning the gap.